Shown below are 14 T cell receptor beta chains from a single sample sequenced in a study of graft-versus-host responses after intestinal transplantation. Their target antigens are unknown. This table comes from immunoSEQ multiplex PCR, and its TCRdb copy is limited to in-frame clones, with some not included. Here the sample spans tens of thousands of clones, 84% being singletons. Here the sequenced sample was unstimulated CD4+ T cells sorted from spleen or lymph node cells, taken before transplant. These receptors all come from a human donor who was the organ donor for an intestinal transplant.

CDR3 residues: CASSTRGQETQYF. In DNA, the CDR3 is TGTGCCAGCAGCACCAGGGGGCAGGAGACCCAGTACTTC. This chain joins TRBV11-3 and TRBJ2-5, with 8 bases that match TRBD1. Looked up from germline, CDR1 is SGHNT and CDR2 is YENEEA. J lost 5 bases, V lost 5 bases, and 4 bases had no gene match. The length of the CDR3 is 13 residues.

This chain uses TRBV18 with TRBJ1-4, with D possibly matching TRBD1 (5 bases). Germline CDR1 and CDR2: KGHSH and LQKENI. V was cut by 5 bases and J by 8 bases, with 12 bases left in between. This CDR3 is built from 13 residues. CDR3 nucleotides: TGTGCCAGCTCAACGGGACTGGGGGAAAAACTGTTTTTT. Protein sequence: CASSTGLGEKLFF.

The V gene is TRBV9, the J gene TRBJ2-3; maybe TRBD2 (5 bases). V was trimmed by 3 bases and J by 2 bases, leaving 10 bases between them. In germline, CDR1 is SGDLS, CDR2 YYNGEE. This CDR3 contains 14 residues. In DNA, the CDR3 is TGTGCCAGCAGCGGCGGACTTCTCACAGATACGCAGTATTTT. Protein product: CASSGGLLTDTQYF. Combining the CDR3 with reference TRBV9 and TRBJ2-3 gives the whole variable domain DSGVTQTPKHLITATGQRVTLRCSPRSGDLSVYWYQQSLDQGLQFLIQYYNGEERAKGNILERFSAQQFPDLHSELNLSSLELGDSALYFCASSGGLLTDTQYFGPGTRLTVL.

The J gene is TRBJ1-2, the V gene TRBV30, with D possibly being TRBD1 (5 bases). This CDR3 region has 11 residues. V was clipped by 3 bases and J by 3 bases, with 5 bases between them. Germline CDR1 and CDR2: GTSNPN and SVGIG (reference sequence). CDR3 sequence reads: CAWRGDYGYTF. For the CDR3, the DNA is TGTGCCTGGAGAGGGGACTATGGCTACACCTTC.

This sequence joins TRBV5-6 and TRBJ1-5, with TRBD1 identical over 7 bases. Germline lookup yields CDR1 SGHDT and CDR2 YYEEEE. This CDR3 is 13 amino acids long. V lost 5 bases, J lost 6 bases, and 5 bases stayed unmatched. CDR3 in amino acids: CASRRGLSQPQHF. The CDR3 DNA is TGTGCCAGCAGGAGGGGGCTCAGTCAGCCCCAGCATTTT.

This clone appeared once. The V call is TRBV27, the J call TRBJ2-1; TRBD2 is a possible D gene (6 bases). Germline V gene sequence: CDR1 MNHEY, CDR2 SMNVEV (reference sequence). The V end was cut by 5 bases, the J end by 7 bases, with 24 bases between. The CDR3 has 17 residues. CDR3 in amino acids: CASSPPRKVEGLNEQFF. CDR3 coding DNA: TGTGCCAGCAGTCCCCCCCGGAAAGTGGAGGGTCTTAATGAGCAGTTCTTC.

The chain couples TRBV28 to TRBJ2-4; tentative D call: TRBD1 (5 bases). The CDR3 length is 14 residues. Per germline, CDR1 MDHEN and CDR2 SYDVKM. Trimming took off 5 bases at V and 6 bases at J, with 14 bases between the two ends. The CDR3 bases are TGTGCCAGCAGTCGCCCCAGGGTAGGAAACATTCAGTACTTC. Protein sequence: CASSRPRVGNIQYF.

The rearrangement joins TRBV28 to TRBJ2-3; D is undetermined. The CDR3 is made up of 16 amino acids. V was shortened by 8 bases and J by 0 bases, with 18 bases between the two germline ends. Germline V lookup: CDR1 MDHEN, CDR2 SYDVKM. The CDR3 is CASRTLGVTSTDTQYF. The CDR3 DNA reads TGTGCCAGCCGAACCTTGGGCGTTACTAGCACAGATACGCAGTATTTT.

This clone was detected only a few times. The chain has TRBV6-5 and TRBJ1-2, with D maybe TRBD1 (6 bases). Trimming stripped 2 bases from V and 3 bases from J, with 10 bases between. CDR3 length: 14 amino acids. CDR1 is MNHEY, CDR2 SVGAGI, per germline. The CDR3 here is CASSYTGPHYGYTF. CDR3 DNA sequence: TGTGCCAGCAGTTACACAGGGCCGCACTATGGCTACACCTTC.

About this clone: One end of the junction does not line up with germline, which may come from a read error. This chain uses TRBV7-7 with TRBJ2-5; 7 bases are shared with TRBD1. Germline assignment: CDR1 SSHAT and CDR2 FNYEAQ (reference sequence). This CDR3 is built from 13 residues. The CDR3 loop reads CASSRDSQETQYF. Written as DNA, the CDR3 is TGTGCTAGCAGCCGGGACAGCCAAGAGACCCAGTACTTC.

V is TRBV4-2 and J is TRBJ1-1; perhaps TRBD1 as D (5 bases). The germline V and J ends were trimmed by 2 bases and 4 bases, with 8 bases remaining between them. CDR3 length equals 13 residues. The germline gives CDR1 LGHNA, CDR2 YNFKEQ. The CDR3: CASSQQGPTEAFF. CDR3 nucleotides: TGTGCCAGCAGCCAACAGGGTCCCACTGAAGCTTTCTTT.

The CDR3 protein is CASSLDRTNYGYTF. The DNA of the CDR3 is TGTGCCAGCAGCCTCGACAGGACTAACTATGGCTACACCTTC. The chain combines TRBV2 with TRBJ1-2, with D possibly TRBD1 on 6 matching bases. CDR1 and CDR2 (germline): SNHLY, FYNNEI. Trimming pared 6 bases from V and 0 bases from J, leaving 11 bases between. This CDR3 spans 14 amino acids.

J is TRBJ2-1 and V is TRBV7-3, with D perhaps matching TRBD1 (6 bases). The CDR3 length is 15 residues. Trimming left V 3 bases short and J 0 bases short, with 9 bases between. Per germline, CDR1 SGHTA and CDR2 FQGTGA. Here the CDR3 reads CASSLARGSYNEQFF. In DNA, the CDR3 is TGTGCCAGCAGCTTGGCCAGGGGCTCCTACAATGAGCAGTTCTTC.

This rearrangement joins TRBV7-3 to TRBJ1-1; 9 positions agree with TRBD1. Germline V gene sequence: CDR1 SGHTA, CDR2 FQGTGA. This CDR3 spans 13 amino acids. J gave up 4 bases and V 3 bases, and 0 bases lay outside the gene matches. CDR3 in amino acids: CASSLTGGTEAFF. The CDR3 DNA is TGTGCCAGCAGCTTGACAGGGGGCACTGAAGCTTTCTTT.